This is a list of T cell receptor beta chains from one sample in a study of blood T cell repertoires in COVID-19. Assay: immunoSEQ multiplex PCR; the TCRdb copy retains only in-frame clones and omits some. This table has some 93,000 clones, 86% appearing once. The specimen was peripheral blood. The receptors derive from a woman of 80 years or more with acute or convalescent COVID-19. CDR3s include the opening cysteine and the closing phenylalanine or tryptophan. A D gene is named only where the DNA matches it firmly. Size values are once, few and many counts, or a class for expanded clones, and some rows have none.

j_gene: TRBJ2-7
abundance: NA
v_gene: TRBV27
d_gene: NA
CDR3aa: CASSLTASYEQYF
CDR3nt: TGTGCCAGCAGTTTAACTGCCTCCTACGAGCAGTACTTC

j_gene: TRBJ2-2
abundance: NA
v_gene: TRBV7-9
d_gene: TRBD1
CDR3aa: CASSFKGTGGSGELFF
CDR3nt: TGTGCCAGCAGCTTCAAAGGGACAGGGGGTTCCGGGGAGCTGTTTTTT

j_gene: TRBJ1-6
abundance: few
v_gene: TRBV5-5
d_gene: NA
CDR3aa: CASSENIGRGYNSPLHF
CDR3nt: TGTGCCAGCAGCGAAAACATAGGAAGAGGCTATAATTCACCCCTCCACTTT

j_gene: TRBJ2-1
abundance: once
v_gene: TRBV24-1
d_gene: NA
CDR3aa: CATSDPTASSYNEQFF
CDR3nt: TGTGCCACCAGTGATCCCACGGCTAGCTCCTACAATGAGCAGTTCTTC

j_gene: TRBJ2-7
abundance: NA
v_gene: TRBV19
d_gene: TRBD1
CDR3aa: CASSRTGGVYEQYF
CDR3nt: TGTGCCAGTAGCCGGACAGGGGGGGTCTACGAGCAGTACTTC

j_gene: TRBJ1-1
abundance: NA
v_gene: TRBV28
d_gene: NA
CDR3aa: CASRPNQGKNTEAFF
CDR3nt: TGTGCCAGCAGGCCAAATCAGGGGAAGAACACTGAAGCTTTCTTT

j_gene: TRBJ2-5
abundance: NA
v_gene: TRBV28
d_gene: TRBD1
CDR3aa: CASSPPGQGGETQYF
CDR3nt: TGTGCCAGCAGTCCCCCGGGACAGGGTGGAGAGACCCAGTACTTC

j_gene: TRBJ2-2
abundance: NA
v_gene: TRBV28
d_gene: NA
CDR3aa: CASRDRPTGELFF
CDR3nt: TGTGCCAGCAGAGACAGACCCACCGGGGAGCTGTTTTTT

j_gene: TRBJ1-2
abundance: NA
v_gene: TRBV7-9
d_gene: TRBD1
CDR3aa: CASSQSGGYGYTF
CDR3nt: TGTGCCAGCAGTCAATCAGGGGGTTATGGCTACACCTTC

j_gene: TRBJ2-7
abundance: NA
v_gene: TRBV5-6
d_gene: NA
CDR3aa: CASVRRGLGYEQYF
CDR3nt: TGTGCCAGCGTCCGCCGAGGGCTCGGCTACGAGCAGTACTTC

j_gene: TRBJ1-2
abundance: NA
v_gene: TRBV5-1
d_gene: NA
CDR3aa: CASSPEGNYGYTF
CDR3nt: TGCGCCAGCAGCCCCGAGGGAAACTATGGCTACACCTTC

j_gene: TRBJ2-7
abundance: NA
v_gene: TRBV19
d_gene: TRBD1
CDR3aa: CASRRTGGRREQYF
CDR3nt: TGTGCCAGTAGGAGAACAGGGGGGCGGCGCGAGCAGTACTTC

j_gene: TRBJ1-2
abundance: NA
v_gene: TRBV3-1/TRBV3-2
d_gene: NA
CDR3aa: CASSQASRVGSGGYTF
CDR3nt: TGTGCCAGCAGCCAAGCCTCCCGGGTCGGAAGTGGAGGCTACACCTTC

j_gene: TRBJ2-1
abundance: NA
v_gene: TRBV5-6
d_gene: TRBD2
CDR3aa: CASSYYLAGGDNEQFF
CDR3nt: TGTGCCAGCAGCTATTACTTAGCGGGGGGGGACAATGAGCAGTTCTTC

j_gene: TRBJ2-7
abundance: NA
v_gene: TRBV5-4
d_gene: NA
CDR3aa: CASSPDSLHEQYF
CDR3nt: TGTGCCAGCAGCCCGGACAGTCTACACGAGCAGTACTTC

j_gene: TRBJ1-1
abundance: NA
v_gene: TRBV3-1/TRBV3-2
d_gene: NA
CDR3aa: CASSRQAWNTEAFF
CDR3nt: TGTGCCAGCAGCCGACAGGCCTGGAACACTGAAGCTTTCTTT

j_gene: TRBJ1-3
abundance: NA
v_gene: TRBV10-3
d_gene: NA
CDR3aa: CAISPGQDPRPGNTIYF
CDR3nt: TGTGCCATCAGCCCCGGACAAGACCCCAGGCCTGGAAACACCATATATTTT

j_gene: TRBJ1-6
abundance: NA
v_gene: TRBV11-2
d_gene: TRBD1
CDR3aa: CASSDTRRVQGNSPLHF
CDR3nt: TGTGCCAGCAGCGACACAAGGCGGGTACAGGGGAATTCACCCCTCCACTTT

j_gene: TRBJ2-7
abundance: NA
v_gene: TRBV19
d_gene: NA
CDR3aa: CASSIDQEGAPEQYF
CDR3nt: TGTGCCAGTAGTATAGATCAAGAGGGAGCGCCCGAGCAGTACTTC